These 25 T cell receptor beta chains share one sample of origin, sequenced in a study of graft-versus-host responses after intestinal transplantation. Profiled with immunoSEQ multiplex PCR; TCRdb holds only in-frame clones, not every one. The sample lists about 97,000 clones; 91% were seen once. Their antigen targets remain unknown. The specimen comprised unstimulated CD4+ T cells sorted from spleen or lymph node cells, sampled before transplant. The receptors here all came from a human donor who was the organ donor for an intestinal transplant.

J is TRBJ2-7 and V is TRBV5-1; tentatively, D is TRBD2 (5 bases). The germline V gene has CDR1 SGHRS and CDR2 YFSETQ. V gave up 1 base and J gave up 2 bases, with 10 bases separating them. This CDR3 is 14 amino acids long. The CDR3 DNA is TGCGCCAGCAGCTTGAGCCGGAGGCCCTACGAGCAGTACTTC. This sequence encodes CASSLSRRPYEQYF.

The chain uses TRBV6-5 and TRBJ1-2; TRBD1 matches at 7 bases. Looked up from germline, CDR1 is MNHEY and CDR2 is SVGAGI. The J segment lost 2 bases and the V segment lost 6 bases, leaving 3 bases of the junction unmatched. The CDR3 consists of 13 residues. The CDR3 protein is CASRRGQNYGYTF. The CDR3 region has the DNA TGTGCCAGCAGACGGGGACAGAACTATGGCTACACCTTC.

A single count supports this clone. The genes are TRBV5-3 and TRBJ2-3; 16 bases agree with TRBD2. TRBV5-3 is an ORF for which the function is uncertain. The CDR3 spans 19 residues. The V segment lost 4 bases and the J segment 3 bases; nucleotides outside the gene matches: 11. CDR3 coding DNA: TGTGCCAGAAGCCCTCGGGGACTAGCGGGGGGGCGGGAGACAGATACGCAGTATTTT. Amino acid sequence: CARSPRGLAGGRETDTQYF.

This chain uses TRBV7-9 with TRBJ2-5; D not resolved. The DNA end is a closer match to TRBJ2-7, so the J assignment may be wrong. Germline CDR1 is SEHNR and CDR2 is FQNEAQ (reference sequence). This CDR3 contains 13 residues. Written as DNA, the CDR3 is TGTGCCAGCAGCTTAGAGAGGTACTCCGAGCAGTACTTC. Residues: CASSLERYSEQYF.

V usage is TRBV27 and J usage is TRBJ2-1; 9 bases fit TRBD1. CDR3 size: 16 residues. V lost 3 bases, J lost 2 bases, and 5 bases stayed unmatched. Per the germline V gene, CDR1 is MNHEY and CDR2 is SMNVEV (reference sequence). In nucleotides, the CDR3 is TGTGCCAGCAGTTTCAACAGGGGGCAAGCCTACAATGAGCAGTTCTTC. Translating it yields CASSFNRGQAYNEQFF.

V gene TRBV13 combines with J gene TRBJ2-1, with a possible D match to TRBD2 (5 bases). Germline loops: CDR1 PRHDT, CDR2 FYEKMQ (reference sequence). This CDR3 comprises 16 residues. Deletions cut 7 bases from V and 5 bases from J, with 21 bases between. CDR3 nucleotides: TGTGCCAGCATCCCACCCGGGGTTCTTGACAACAATGAGCAGTTCTTC. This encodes CASIPPGVLDNNEQFF.

The DNA for the CDR3 is TGCGCCAGCAGCCAAGAACTGGGGGACAGGGACTACGAGCAGTACTTC. This sequence encodes CASSQELGDRDYEQYF. The rearrangement uses TRBV4-1 and TRBJ2-7, with 9 positions matching TRBD1. Trimming cost V 0 bases and J 3 bases; bases outside gene matches: 6. Germline CDR1 is MGHRA and CDR2 is YSYEKL. CDR3 length equals 16 residues.

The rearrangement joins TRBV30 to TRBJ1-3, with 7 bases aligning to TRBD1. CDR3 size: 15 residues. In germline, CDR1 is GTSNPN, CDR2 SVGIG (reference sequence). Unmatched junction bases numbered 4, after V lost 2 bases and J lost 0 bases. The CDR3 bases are TGTGCCTGGAGTAGGGACAGACACTCTGGAAACACCATATATTTT. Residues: CAWSRDRHSGNTIYF. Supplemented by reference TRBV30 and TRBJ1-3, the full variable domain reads SQTIHQWPATLVQPVGSPLSLECTVEGTSNPNLYWYRQAAGRGLQLLFYSVGIGQISSEVPQNLSASRPQDRQFILSSKKLLLSDSGFYLCAWSRDRHSGNTIYFGEGSWLTVV.

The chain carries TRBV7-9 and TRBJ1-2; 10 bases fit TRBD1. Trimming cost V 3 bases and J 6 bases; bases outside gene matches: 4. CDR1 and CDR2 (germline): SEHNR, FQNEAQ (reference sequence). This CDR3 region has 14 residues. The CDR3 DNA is TGTGCCAGCAGCTTCGAAGGACAGGGGGATGGCTACACCTTC. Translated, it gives CASSFEGQGDGYTF.

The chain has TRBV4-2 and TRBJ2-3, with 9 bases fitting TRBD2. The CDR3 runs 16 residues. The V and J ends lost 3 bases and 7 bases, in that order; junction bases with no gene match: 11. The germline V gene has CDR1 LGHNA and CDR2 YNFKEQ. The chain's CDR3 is CASSHAGTSSGNTQYF. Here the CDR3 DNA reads TGTGCCAGCAGCCACGCCGGGACTAGCAGTGGAAATACGCAGTATTTT.

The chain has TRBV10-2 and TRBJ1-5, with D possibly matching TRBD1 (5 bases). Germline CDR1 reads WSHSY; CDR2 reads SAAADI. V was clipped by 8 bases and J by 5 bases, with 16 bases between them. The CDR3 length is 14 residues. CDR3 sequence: CASLDTRRHQPQHF. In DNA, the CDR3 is TGCGCCAGCTTGGACACACGACGCCATCAGCCCCAGCATTTT.

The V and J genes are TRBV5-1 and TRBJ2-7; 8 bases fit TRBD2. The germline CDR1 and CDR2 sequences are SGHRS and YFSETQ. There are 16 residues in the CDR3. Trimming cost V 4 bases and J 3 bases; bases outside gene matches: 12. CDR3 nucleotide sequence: TGCGCCAGCAGCCCCGGCCTAGTAGCGGGGCGCTACGAGCAGTACTTC. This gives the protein CASSPGLVAGRYEQYF. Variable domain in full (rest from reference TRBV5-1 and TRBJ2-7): KAGVTQTPRYLIKTRGQQVTLSCSPISGHRSVSWYQQTPGQGLQFLFEYFSETQRNKGNFPGRFSGRQFSNSRSEMNVSTLELGDSALYLCASSPGLVAGRYEQYFGPGTRLTVT.

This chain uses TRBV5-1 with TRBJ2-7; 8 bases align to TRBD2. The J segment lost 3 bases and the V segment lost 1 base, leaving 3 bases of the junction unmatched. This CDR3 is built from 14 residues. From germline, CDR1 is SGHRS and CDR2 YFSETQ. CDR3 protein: CASSLSSGGYEQYF. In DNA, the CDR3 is TGCGCCAGCAGCTTGTCAAGCGGGGGCTACGAGCAGTACTTC. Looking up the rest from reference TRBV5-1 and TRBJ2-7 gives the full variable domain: KAGVTQTPRYLIKTRGQQVTLSCSPISGHRSVSWYQQTPGQGLQFLFEYFSETQRNKGNFPGRFSGRQFSNSRSEMNVSTLELGDSALYLCASSLSSGGYEQYFGPGTRLTVT.

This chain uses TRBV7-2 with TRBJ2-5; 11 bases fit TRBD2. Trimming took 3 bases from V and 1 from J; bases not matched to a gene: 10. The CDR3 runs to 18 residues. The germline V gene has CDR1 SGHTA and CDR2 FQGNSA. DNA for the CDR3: TGTGCCAGCAGCTTGCCACGCAATAGCGGGGGGGCCCAAGAGACCCAGTACTTC. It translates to CASSLPRNSGGAQETQYF.

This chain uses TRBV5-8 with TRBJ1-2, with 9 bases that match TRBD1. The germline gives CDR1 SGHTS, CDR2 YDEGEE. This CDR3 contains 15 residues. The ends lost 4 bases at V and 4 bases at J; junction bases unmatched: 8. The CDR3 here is CASSQDRGGLYGYTF. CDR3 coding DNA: TGTGCCAGCAGCCAAGACAGGGGGGGGCTCTATGGCTACACCTTC.

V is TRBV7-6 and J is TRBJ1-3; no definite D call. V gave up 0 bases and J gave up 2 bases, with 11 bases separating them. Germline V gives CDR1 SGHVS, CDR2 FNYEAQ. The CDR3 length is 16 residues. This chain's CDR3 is CASSLARSHPGNTIYF. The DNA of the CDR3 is TGTGCCAGCAGCTTAGCGCGGAGCCATCCTGGAAACACCATATATTTT.

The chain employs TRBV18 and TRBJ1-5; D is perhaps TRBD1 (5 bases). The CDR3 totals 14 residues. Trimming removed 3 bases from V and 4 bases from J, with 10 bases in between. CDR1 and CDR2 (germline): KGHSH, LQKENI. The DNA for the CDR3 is TGTGCCAGCTCACCGCAGGGAGGGAATCAGCCCCAGCATTTT. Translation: CASSPQGGNQPQHF.

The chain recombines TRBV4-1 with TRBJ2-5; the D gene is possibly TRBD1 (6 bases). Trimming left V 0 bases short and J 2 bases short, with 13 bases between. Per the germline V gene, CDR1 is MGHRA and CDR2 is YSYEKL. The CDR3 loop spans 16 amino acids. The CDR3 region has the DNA TGCGCCAGCAGCCAAGACCCCGGGACAAGACAAGAGACCCAGTACTTC. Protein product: CASSQDPGTRQETQYF.

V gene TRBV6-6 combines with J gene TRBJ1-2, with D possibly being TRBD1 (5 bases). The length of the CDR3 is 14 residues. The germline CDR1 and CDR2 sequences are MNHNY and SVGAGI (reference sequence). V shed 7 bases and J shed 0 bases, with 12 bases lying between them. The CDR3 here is CASTVWGANYGYTF. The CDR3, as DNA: TGTGCCAGCACTGTCTGGGGGGCTAACTATGGCTACACCTTC.

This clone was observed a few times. CDR3 loop: CASSSFGDTTYEQYF. The CDR3 DNA reads as TGTGCCAGCAGCTCGTTCGGGGACACCACCTACGAGCAGTACTTC. The chain joins TRBV7-9 to TRBJ2-7, with D possibly TRBD1 on 6 matching bases. CDR3 length: 15 residues. CDR1 is SEHNR, CDR2 FQNEAQ, per germline (reference sequence). V gave up 4 bases and J gave up 2 bases, with 15 bases separating them. The whole variable domain, remainder taken from reference TRBV7-9 and TRBJ2-7, is DTGVSQNPRHKITKRGQNVTFRCDPISEHNRLYWYRQTLGQGPEFLTYFQNEAQLEKSRLLSDRFSAERPKGSFSTLEIQRTEQGDSAMYLCASSSFGDTTYEQYFGPGTRLTVT.

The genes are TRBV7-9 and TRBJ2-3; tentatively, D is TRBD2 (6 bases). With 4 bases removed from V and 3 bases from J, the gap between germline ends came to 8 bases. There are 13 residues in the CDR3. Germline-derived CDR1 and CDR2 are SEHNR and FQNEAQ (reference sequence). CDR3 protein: CASSSGTTDTQYF. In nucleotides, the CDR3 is TGTGCCAGCAGCTCCGGGACTACAGATACGCAGTATTTT.

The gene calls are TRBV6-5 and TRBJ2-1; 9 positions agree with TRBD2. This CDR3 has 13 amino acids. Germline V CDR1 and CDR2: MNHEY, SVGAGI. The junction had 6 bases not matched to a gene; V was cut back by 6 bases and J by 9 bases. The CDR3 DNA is TGTGCCAGCAGAACAGCGGGGGGCGGTGAGCAGTTCTTC. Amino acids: CASRTAGGGEQFF.

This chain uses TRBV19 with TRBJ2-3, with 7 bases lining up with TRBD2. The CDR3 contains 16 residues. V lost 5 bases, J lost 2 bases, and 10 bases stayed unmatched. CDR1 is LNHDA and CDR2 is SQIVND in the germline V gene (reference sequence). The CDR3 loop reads CASSLRRGSTTDTQYF. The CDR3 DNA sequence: TGTGCCAGTAGTCTCCGGCGGGGGTCTACCACAGATACGCAGTATTTT.

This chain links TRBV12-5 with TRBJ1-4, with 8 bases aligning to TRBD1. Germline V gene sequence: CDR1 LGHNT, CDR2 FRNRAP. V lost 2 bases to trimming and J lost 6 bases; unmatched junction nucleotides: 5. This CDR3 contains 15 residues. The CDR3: CASGLQGARDEKLFF. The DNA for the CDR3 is TGTGCTAGTGGTTTGCAGGGGGCGCGTGATGAAAAACTGTTTTTT.

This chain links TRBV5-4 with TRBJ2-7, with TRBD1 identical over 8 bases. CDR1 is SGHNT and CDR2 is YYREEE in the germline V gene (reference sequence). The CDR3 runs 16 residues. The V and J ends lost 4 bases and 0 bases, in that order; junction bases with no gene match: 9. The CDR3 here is CASSRRQGKSSYEQYF. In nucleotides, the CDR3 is TGTGCCAGCAGCCGAAGACAGGGGAAGAGCTCCTACGAGCAGTACTTC.